Reported below is one TCR beta chain. What it recognizes is unknown. Germline V CDR1 and CDR2: ENHRY, SYGVKD. This CDR3 is 16 amino acids long. The data were obtained in a study of post-analysis software for immune sequencing data. Across the whole study: Patients had relapsing-remitting, secondary progressive or progressive-relapsing multiple sclerosis; some lacked subtype. Whole-study results and caveats: Compared with controls, patients showed significantly lower normalized Chao1 diversity. Under the F measure, samples that were prepared in one batch clustered strongly together. Relative to controls, patients had roughly five TRBV segments at higher frequency, with TRBV5-6, TRBV5-1 and TRBV20-1 among these.

Libraries were made from TCR beta cDNA, and they carried unique molecular identifiers. Between roughly 0.95 and 10 million T cells gave rise to a few hundred thousand cDNA molecules. TCRdb reprocessed the PCR reads via MiXCR and lists one record per CDR3 protein. This sample yields about 430,000 distinct CDR3 sequences, of which less than 40% are seen a single time; 6% to 9% belongs to the top ten. Sequencing input: blood. The clonotype was recovered from a girl aged 2 to 10 with multiple sclerosis. The chain couples TRBV10-3 to TRBJ2-1, with no clear D. The J call is uncertain, as TRBJ2-7 better fits the DNA end. Written as DNA, the CDR3 is TGTGCCATCAGTGAGTCCCGCGTCGGCTCCTACAATGAGCAGTACTTC. Protein sequence: CAISESRVGSYNEQYF.